The 12 T cell receptor beta chains given below trace back to one sample, sequenced in a study of T cell responses to AZD1222 COVID-19 vaccine. Libraries were prepared by immunoSEQ multiplex PCR; TCRdb keeps only in-frame clonotypes and omits some of them. The sample includes roughly 80,000 clones, roughly 87% of them seen just once. The sample consisted of peripheral blood, taken 28 days after the second AZD1222 dose. The receptors were gathered from an adult who received the AZD1222 COVID-19 vaccine.

The genes are TRBV19 and TRBJ1-1, with D possibly TRBD1 on 5 matching bases. Germline V gives CDR1 LNHDA, CDR2 SQIVND (reference sequence). The CDR3 consists of 14 residues. V was trimmed by 6 bases and J by 1 base, leaving 12 bases between them. The CDR3 DNA reads as TGTGCCAGTAGCATGGGGGGGGAGAACACTGAAGCTTTCTTT. It yields the protein CASSMGGENTEAFF. Looking up the rest from reference TRBV19 and TRBJ1-1 gives the full variable domain: DGGITQSPKYLFRKEGQNVTLSCEQNLNHDAMYWYRQDPGQGLRLIYYSQIVNDFQKGDIAEGYSVSREKKESFPLTVTSAQKNPTAFYLCASSMGGENTEAFFGQGTRLTVV.

CDR3: CASNQPAGQGYTEAFF. The CDR3 DNA is TGTGCCAGTAACCAGCCAGCGGGACAGGGATACACTGAAGCTTTCTTT. The V call is TRBV19, the J call TRBJ1-1; 9 bases match TRBD1. CDR3 length equals 16 residues. The V gene end was trimmed by 7 bases and the J gene end by 3 bases; junction bases not matched to a gene: 12. The germline gives CDR1 LNHDA, CDR2 SQIVND (reference sequence).

The chain joins TRBV2 to TRBJ2-7; 10 nucleotides align to TRBD1. Trimming removed 5 bases from V and 2 bases from J; junction bases left unmatched: 3. Germline V lookup: CDR1 SNHLY, CDR2 FYNNEI. This CDR3 has 14 residues. CDR3 amino acids: CASSRTGGTYEQYF. The DNA of the CDR3 is TGTGCCAGCAGTCGGACAGGGGGAACCTACGAGCAGTACTTC.

The chain combines TRBV5-5 with TRBJ1-2, with 7 bases identical to TRBD1. V lost 0 bases and J lost 8; bases outside the gene matches: 4. Germline V CDR1 and CDR2: SGHKS, YYEKEE (reference sequence). This CDR3 has 13 residues. The CDR3 DNA sequence: TGTGCCAGCAGCTTGGCGGGACAGAGAGGCTACACCTTC. Protein sequence: CASSLAGQRGYTF.

V is TRBV7-8 and J is TRBJ1-1, with D possibly matching TRBD1 (6 bases). CDR1 and CDR2 from the germline V gene are SGHVS and FQNEAQ. This CDR3 has 14 amino acids. V was trimmed by 6 bases and J by 5 bases, leaving 16 bases between them. The CDR3 sequence is CASSTSYRGTEAFF. The CDR3 DNA reads as TGTGCCAGCAGTACCAGTTATAGGGGGACTGAAGCTTTCTTT.

The gene calls are TRBV19 and TRBJ1-5, with D possibly matching TRBD1 (5 bases). Germline CDR1 and CDR2: LNHDA and SQIVND (reference sequence). This CDR3 is built from 15 residues. Between the trimmed V and J ends, which lost 5 bases and 2 bases, there was a span of 13 bases. The CDR3 DNA reads as TGTGCCAGTAGTGTAGGACAAGTTGGCAATCAGCCCCAGCATTTT. It encodes CASSVGQVGNQPQHF.

The chain couples TRBV7-2 to TRBJ2-3, with D tentatively TRBD2 (6 bases). V lost 4 bases and J 3 bases, leaving 17 bases between the germline ends. Looked up from germline, CDR1 is SGHTA and CDR2 is FQGNSA. This CDR3 is built from 16 residues. CDR3: CASSSSSGAGTDTQYF. Here the CDR3 DNA reads TGTGCCAGCAGCTCTTCCAGCGGCGCGGGGACAGATACGCAGTATTTT.

The chain employs TRBV4-1 and TRBJ1-2; possible D gene TRBD1, 6 bases. With 8 bases removed from V and 2 bases from J, the gap between germline ends came to 9 bases. The CDR3 sequence is 12 residues long. Germline CDR1 reads MGHRA; CDR2 reads YSYEKL. The CDR3 region has the DNA TGCGCCAGCTGGGGGGCGAACTATGGCTACACCTTC. Protein product: CASWGANYGYTF.

As for this clone: This same CDR3 is encoded by further DNA sequences in the sample. The V and J genes are TRBV12-3 or TRBV12-4 and TRBJ1-2; TRBD1 might be the D (6 bases). V was pared by 1 base and J by 7 bases, with 10 bases between. CDR3 length equals 13 residues. The CDR3 spells CASSLGGAGGYTF. DNA for the CDR3: TGTGCCAGCAGTTTAGGGGGGGCTGGTGGCTACACCTTC.

The chain carries TRBV12-3 or TRBV12-4 and TRBJ1-1; a possible D gene is TRBD1 (6 bases). V was trimmed by 7 bases and J by 10 bases, leaving 16 bases between them. This CDR3 has 12 amino acids. The CDR3 bases are TGTGCCAGCACCCCGACAGGTAGCGTAGCTTTCTTT. Protein product: CASTPTGSVAFF.

This clone was seen only a few times. V and J are TRBV27 and TRBJ2-2; 7 positions match TRBD2. The CDR3 covers 15 residues. Trimming cost V 8 bases and J 6 bases; bases outside gene matches: 12. Germline-derived CDR1 and CDR2 are MNHEY and SMNVEV (reference sequence). CDR3 in amino acids: CASSPWGGSSGELFF. CDR3 nucleotide sequence: TGTGCCAGCTCCCCGTGGGGGGGGTCGTCCGGGGAGCTGTTTTTT.

The chain employs TRBV19 and TRBJ2-2; TRBD1 aligns across 7 bases. Germline values: CDR1 LNHDA, CDR2 SQIVND (reference sequence). J lost 4 bases, V lost 6 bases, and 14 bases had no gene match. The CDR3 loop spans 17 amino acids. The CDR3 nucleotides read TGTGCCAGTAGAACTCGTCTGGTGGCAGGGGGCACCGGGGAGCTGTTTTTT. It yields the protein CASRTRLVAGGTGELFF.